This is a list of T cell receptor beta chains from one sample in a study of OX40 agonist ivuxolimab in advanced cancers. TCRdb's table, derived via immunoSEQ multiplex PCR, lists solely in-frame clones and lacks some. The sample includes some 20,000 clones, 75% to 85% of them seen just once. Sequencing used CD4+ or CD8+ T cells sorted from blood, obtained in a trial of the OX40 agonist ivuxolimab. The receptors here all came from an adult with an advanced solid tumor such as melanoma, head and neck, liver or kidney cancer. Each CDR3 is given with its conserved first and last residue. The D gene is left open where the match is weak. Size tells how often a clone was seen (once, few, many) or the class of an expanded clone, and some rows leave it out.

D gene: -; clone size: -; V gene: TRBV10-3; J gene: TRBJ1-2; CDR3 protein: CAISGPDLNYGYTF; CDR3 DNA: TGTGCCATCAGTGGCCCCGACCTTAACTATGGCTACACCTTC
D gene: TRBD1; clone size: -; V gene: TRBV19; J gene: TRBJ2-7; CDR3 protein: CATAGGPYEQYF; CDR3 DNA: TGTGCCACCGCAGGGGGCCCCTACGAGCAGTACTTC
D gene: TRBD1; clone size: -; V gene: TRBV7-6; J gene: TRBJ2-3; CDR3 protein: CASSLGRGSTDTQYF; CDR3 DNA: TGTGCCAGCAGCTTAGGCAGGGGGAGCACAGATACGCAGTATTTT
D gene: -; clone size: -; V gene: TRBV28; J gene: TRBJ2-7; CDR3 protein: CASSLPGDVYEQYF; CDR3 DNA: TGTGCCAGCAGTTTACCGGGGGACGTCTACGAGCAGTACTTC
D gene: TRBD2; clone size: -; V gene: TRBV6-5; J gene: TRBJ2-7; CDR3 protein: CASSLLAGDSYEQYF; CDR3 DNA: TGTGCCAGCAGTCTACTAGCGGGAGACTCCTACGAGCAGTACTTC
D gene: -; clone size: -; V gene: TRBV6-6; J gene: TRBJ1-4; CDR3 protein: CASSSNEKLFF; CDR3 DNA: TGTGCCAGCAGCTCAAATGAAAAACTGTTTTTT
D gene: TRBD2; clone size: -; V gene: TRBV27; J gene: TRBJ2-5; CDR3 protein: CASRLSSTMGGMGALYF; CDR3 DNA: TGTGCCAGCAGGCTGTCCTCTACTATGGGGGGGATGGGAGCCCTGTACTTC
D gene: TRBD2; clone size: once; V gene: TRBV19; J gene: TRBJ2-3; CDR3 protein: CASGGLAITSTDTQYF; CDR3 DNA: TGTGCCAGCGGGGGACTAGCAATTACTAGCACAGATACGCAGTATTTT
D gene: TRBD1; clone size: -; V gene: TRBV15; J gene: TRBJ1-2; CDR3 protein: CAASRAFGDSYGYTF; CDR3 DNA: TGTGCCGCCAGCAGAGCGTTTGGGGACAGCTATGGCTACACCTTC
D gene: -; clone size: -; V gene: TRBV4-3; J gene: TRBJ1-4; CDR3 protein: CASSLTGTTNEKLFF; CDR3 DNA: TGCGCCAGCAGCCTAACCGGGACAACTAATGAAAAACTGTTTTTT
D gene: -; clone size: -; V gene: TRBV7-2; J gene: TRBJ2-1; CDR3 protein: CASSAGSRVPHEQFF; CDR3 DNA: TGTGCCAGCTCGGCCGGTAGCCGAGTTCCCCATGAGCAGTTCTTC
D gene: -; clone size: -; V gene: TRBV11-2; J gene: TRBJ1-4; CDR3 protein: CASSPTFGLGEKLFF; CDR3 DNA: TGTGCCAGCAGCCCGACGTTTGGGTTGGGTGAAAAACTGTTTTTT
D gene: -; clone size: -; V gene: TRBV27; J gene: TRBJ2-7; CDR3 protein: CASSPIAQRYEQYF; CDR3 DNA: TGTGCCAGCAGTCCGATCGCTCAACGCTACGAGCAGTACTTC
D gene: TRBD2; clone size: -; V gene: TRBV27; J gene: TRBJ2-3; CDR3 protein: CASSLAGTSGRDTQYF; CDR3 DNA: TGTGCCAGCAGTTTAGCCGGGACTAGCGGTAGAGATACGCAGTATTTT
D gene: -; clone size: -; V gene: TRBV11-2; J gene: TRBJ1-6; CDR3 protein: CASSPVRHRVDSPLHF; CDR3 DNA: TGTGCCAGCAGCCCAGTCCGGCACAGGGTTGATTCACCCCTCCACTTT
D gene: -; clone size: few; V gene: TRBV7-8; J gene: TRBJ2-5; CDR3 protein: CASSSGETQYF; CDR3 DNA: TGTGCCAGCAGCTCAGGGGAGACCCAGTACTTC
D gene: -; clone size: -; V gene: TRBV6-5; J gene: TRBJ2-3; CDR3 protein: CASSYTQPDTQYF; CDR3 DNA: TGTGCCAGCAGTTACACGCAGCCAGATACGCAGTATTTT
D gene: TRBD1; clone size: -; V gene: TRBV15; J gene: TRBJ1-1; CDR3 protein: CATSLRTGWEAFF; CDR3 DNA: TGTGCCACCAGCCTACGGACAGGGTGGGAAGCTTTCTTT
D gene: TRBD2; clone size: -; V gene: TRBV7-7; J gene: TRBJ2-5; CDR3 protein: CASSPTGGHETQYF; CDR3 DNA: TGTGCCAGCAGCCCGACGGGAGGGCACGAGACCCAGTACTTC
D gene: -; clone size: -; V gene: TRBV5-6; J gene: TRBJ1-2; CDR3 protein: CASSLSFLAYGYTF; CDR3 DNA: TGTGCCAGCAGCTTGTCTTTCCTCGCCTATGGCTACACCTTC